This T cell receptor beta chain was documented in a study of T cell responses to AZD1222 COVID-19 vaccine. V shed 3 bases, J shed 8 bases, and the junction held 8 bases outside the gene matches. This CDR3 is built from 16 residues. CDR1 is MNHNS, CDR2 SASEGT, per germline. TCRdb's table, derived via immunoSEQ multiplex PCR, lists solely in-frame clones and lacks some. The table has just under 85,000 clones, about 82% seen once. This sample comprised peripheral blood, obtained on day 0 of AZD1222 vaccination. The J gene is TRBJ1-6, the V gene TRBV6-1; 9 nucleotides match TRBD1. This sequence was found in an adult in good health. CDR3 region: CASSDPRGTGHSPLHF. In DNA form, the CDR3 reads TGTGCCAGCAGTGACCCAAGGGGGACAGGGCATTCACCCCTCCACTTT.